A single sample gave rise to the 11 T cell receptor beta chains below, sequenced in a study of T cells after yellow fever vaccination. In TCRdb, the 5' RACE reads were re-called with MiXCR into one record per CDR3 protein. The top ten clones hold 15% to 20% of a sample with fewer than 450,000 distinct CDR3 sequences, roughly 8% of them seen once. The sample consisted of PBMCs, taken roughly seven weeks after the first yellow fever vaccination. The receptors originated from a man aged 18 to 29 who received the YFV17D yellow fever vaccine.

This clonotype was seen more than once but under ten times. This sequence joins TRBV7-6 and TRBJ2-2; 8 bases map to TRBD2. Trimming took 0 bases from V and 5 from J; bases not matched to a gene: 5. The CDR3 runs to 16 residues. The germline CDR1 and CDR2 sequences are SGHVS and FNYEAQ. For the CDR3, the DNA is TGTGCCAGCAGCTTAGCGGAGCGGGGGCGAACCGGGGAGCTGTTTTTT. Its translation: CASSLAERGRTGELFF.

The chain recombines TRBV27 with TRBJ1-1; D not resolved. Trimming stripped 0 bases from V and 1 base from J, with 6 bases between. Germline V lookup: CDR1 MNHEY, CDR2 SMNVEV (reference sequence). This CDR3 region has 14 residues. The CDR3 DNA sequence: TGTGCCAGCAGTTTATCAGAGAGGAACACTGAAGCTTTCTTT. Translation: CASSLSERNTEAFF.

DNA for the CDR3: TGTGCCAGCAGACCGGGACAACTTTACAATGAGCAGTTCTTC. Its translation: CASRPGQLYNEQFF. The chain couples TRBV3-1 to TRBJ2-1; weak D call: TRBD1 (6 bases). The CDR3 extends over 14 amino acids. V was shortened by 6 bases and J by 4 bases, with 13 bases between the two germline ends. From germline, CDR1 is LGHDT and CDR2 YNNKEL (reference sequence).

The V call is TRBV28, the J call TRBJ2-2; the match to TRBD1 covers 10 bases. With V trimmed by 6 bases and J by 6 bases, 7 bases remained unmatched. This CDR3 is built from 15 residues. Germline lookup yields CDR1 MDHEN and CDR2 SYDVKM. CDR3 bases: TGTGCCAGCAGCTCGACAGGGGGCGATGCCGGGGAGCTGTTTTTT. It translates to CASSSTGGDAGELFF.

The chain combines TRBV7-8 with TRBJ1-5, with a possible D match to TRBD1 (6 bases). Germline loops: CDR1 SGHVS, CDR2 FQNEAQ. This CDR3 is 16 amino acids long. V was cut by 5 bases and J by 7 bases, with 21 bases left in between. The CDR3 DNA sequence: TGTGCCAGCAGCCGGCTACAGGGCACGGGGGTACAGCCCCAGCATTTT. Amino acids: CASSRLQGTGVQPQHF.

This chain uses TRBV7-2 with TRBJ2-3; 8 positions match TRBD2. This CDR3 contains 20 residues. V shed 0 bases and J 3 bases; nucleotides not matched to a gene: 17. Germline assignment: CDR1 SGHTA and CDR2 FQGNSA. The CDR3: CASSLALVRGGIGFTDTQYF. The CDR3 DNA reads as TGTGCCAGCAGCTTAGCGCTTGTCCGGGGGGGAATTGGGTTTACAGATACGCAGTATTTT.

This chain connects TRBV6-1 to TRBJ2-3; D may be TRBD2 (6 bases). This CDR3 region has 13 residues. Germline CDR1 MNHNS, CDR2 SASEGT. V shed 10 bases and J shed 2 bases, with 13 bases lying between them. CDR3 in amino acids: CATRGGFTDTQYF. DNA of the CDR3: TGTGCCACCCGGGGAGGTTTCACAGATACGCAGTATTTT.

This clonotype was seen a handful of times. V and J are TRBV5-1 and TRBJ2-1, with TRBD2 matching over 10 bases. The CDR3 covers 16 residues. V was clipped by 4 bases and J by 6 bases; unmatched bases: 10. Germline CDR1 SGHRS, CDR2 YFSETQ. This CDR3 reads CASSRGLAGGLNEQFF. The DNA for the CDR3 is TGCGCCAGCAGCCGCGGGTTAGCGGGGGGCCTCAATGAGCAGTTCTTC.

The sample holds a few counts of this clonotype. The chain links TRBV5-5 to TRBJ2-6; no definite D call. The CDR3 contains 15 residues. Trimming took off 5 bases at V and 0 bases at J, with 9 bases between the two ends. Germline-derived CDR1 and CDR2 are SGHKS and YYEKEE (reference sequence). Here the CDR3 DNA reads TGTGCCAGCAGTCCAGGTAACTCTGGGGCCAACGTCCTGACTTTC. Translating gives CASSPGNSGANVLTF.

V and J are TRBV6-1 and TRBJ2-5; 14 nucleotides align to TRBD2. The CDR3 is made up of 18 amino acids. Germline V gene sequence: CDR1 MNHNS, CDR2 SASEGT. Losses at the gene ends were 4 bases for V and 2 bases for J; bases not matched to a gene: 9. The DNA for the CDR3 is TGTGCCAGCAGTGGTCTGGGTGGACTAGCGGGGGGACAAGAGACCCAGTACTTC. Translated: CASSGLGGLAGGQETQYF.

The chain employs TRBV5-1 and TRBJ2-7; no clear D gene. The length of the CDR3 is 11 residues. Germline CDR1 is SGHRS and CDR2 is YFSETQ. V gave up 4 bases and J gave up 3 bases, with 5 bases separating them. The CDR3: CASSENYEQYF. CDR3 nucleotide sequence: TGCGCCAGCAGCGAGAACTACGAGCAGTACTTC.